The 13 T cell receptor beta chains below all came from one sample that was sequenced in a study of T cell repertoires in cytomegalovirus infection. TCRdb recomputed calls from the reads with MiXCR, one row per CDR3 protein. The profile covers roughly 300,000 distinct CDR3 sequences, with about 26% appearing a single time and over 11% taken by the ten largest. The specimen was PBMCs. These TCRs come from a human donor in good health (CMV status not recorded). Some clones in this sample may be carry-over from other donors' samples.

This clonotype was seen ten or more times. The chain couples TRBV4-1 to TRBJ2-1, with 11 bases identical to TRBD2. Trimming removed 2 bases from V and 8 bases from J; junction bases left unmatched: 8. Germline lookup yields CDR1 MGHRA and CDR2 YSYEKL. The CDR3 runs 16 residues. The CDR3 nucleotides read TGCGCCAGCAGCCAACCTACTAGCGGGAGAGGTCATGAGCAGTTCTTC. Translating gives CASSQPTSGRGHEQFF.

This chain links TRBV20-1 with TRBJ2-1; no reliable D call. The CDR3 loop spans 13 amino acids. The V end was cut by 6 bases, the J end by 7 bases, with 16 bases between. The germline V gene encodes CDR1 DFQATT and CDR2 SNEGSKA (reference sequence). The CDR3 region is CSADPRNTNEQFF. In nucleotides, the CDR3 is TGCAGTGCGGACCCCAGGAATACAAATGAGCAGTTCTTC.

The rearrangement uses TRBV7-2 and TRBJ2-7, with 7 bases aligning to TRBD2. Per the germline V gene, CDR1 is SGHTA and CDR2 is FQGNSA. This CDR3 comprises 14 residues. V was pared by 5 bases and J by 0 bases, with 4 bases of the junction left unmatched. In DNA form, the CDR3 reads TGTGCCAGCAGCCACGGCGGGAGCTCCTACGAGCAGTACTTC. Translation: CASSHGGSSYEQYF.

V is TRBV4-3 and J is TRBJ2-6; no clear D gene. The CDR3 spans 14 residues. Germline V gives CDR1 LGHNA, CDR2 YSLEER. Trimming left V 2 bases short and J 3 bases short, with 5 bases between. The CDR3 DNA sequence: TGCGCCAGCAGCCAACATGGTGGGGCCAACGTCCTGACTTTC. Translation: CASSQHGGANVLTF.

This clonotype was seen ten or more times. The chain links TRBV7-2 to TRBJ2-4; the D gene is possibly TRBD1 (6 bases). CDR3 length: 13 amino acids. Germline V gene lookup returns CDR1 SGHTA and CDR2 FQGNSA. V lost 1 base and J lost 7, with 8 bases in between. The CDR3 bases are TGTGCCAGCAGCTTAGACAGGGTCAACATTCAGTACTTC. It is translated as CASSLDRVNIQYF.

V usage is TRBV29-1 and J usage is TRBJ1-5; TRBD1 agrees at 7 bases. This CDR3 contains 13 residues. CDR1 is SQVTM, CDR2 ANQGSEA, per germline. The V gene end was trimmed by 4 bases and the J gene end by 4 bases; junction bases not matched to a gene: 4. The CDR3 loop is CSVGTGINQPQHF. The CDR3 nucleotides are TGCAGCGTTGGGACAGGAATAAATCAGCCCCAGCATTTT.

This clonotype came up once. The chain links TRBV12-3 or TRBV12-4 to TRBJ1-1; 8 bases fit TRBD1. The CDR3 extends over 14 amino acids. With V trimmed by 3 bases and J by 7 bases, 7 bases remained unmatched. CDR3 sequence: CASSFPQGDFEAFF. DNA of the CDR3: TGTGCCAGCAGTTTCCCACAGGGGGACTTTGAAGCTTTCTTT.

This clonotype occurred a few times. The chain employs TRBV7-9 and TRBJ1-1; 9 positions match TRBD1. This CDR3 spans 13 amino acids. In germline, CDR1 is SEHNR, CDR2 FQNEAQ (reference sequence). V lost 9 bases and J lost 3; bases outside the gene matches: 5. The CDR3: CASPTGGDTEAFF. CDR3 DNA sequence: TGTGCCAGTCCGACAGGGGGAGACACTGAAGCTTTCTTT.

This clonotype was observed at least ten times. This sequence joins TRBV12-3 or TRBV12-4 and TRBJ2-1; 10 bases line up with TRBD2. The CDR3 is 15 amino acids. V was pared by 3 bases and J by 3 bases, with 2 bases of the junction left unmatched. The DNA of the CDR3 is TGTGCCAGCAGTTTTTGGACTAGCGGCTACAATGAGCAGTTCTTC. It encodes CASSFWTSGYNEQFF.

The rearrangement uses TRBV2 and TRBJ2-1, with 14 bases fitting TRBD2. CDR1 is SNHLY and CDR2 is FYNNEI in the germline V gene. V was pared by 0 bases and J by 7 bases, with 5 bases of the junction left unmatched. The CDR3 has 17 residues. This chain's CDR3 is CASSEAPTSGGVNEQFF. CDR3 in DNA: TGTGCCAGCAGTGAAGCGCCGACTAGCGGGGGGGTAAATGAGCAGTTCTTC.

This clonotype has at least ten counts. The chain combines TRBV7-3 with TRBJ2-1, with TRBD2 matching 8 bases. The CDR3 is made up of 15 amino acids. Germline loops: CDR1 SGHTA, CDR2 FQGTGA. V shed 6 bases, J shed 1 base, and the junction held 5 bases outside the gene matches. The CDR3 DNA follows: TGTGCCAGCAGTCTCACGGGGGGGTCCTACAATGAGCAGTTCTTC. This codes for CASSLTGGSYNEQFF.

The chain links TRBV7-2 to TRBJ1-2; D unresolved. The CDR3 spans 14 residues. Germline V gene data show CDR1 as SGHTA and CDR2 as FQGNSA. The V gene lost 5 bases and the J gene lost 4 bases, with 14 bases spanning the gap. The chain's CDR3 is CASSDGPGGYGYTF. CDR3 DNA sequence: TGTGCCAGCAGCGACGGACCAGGTGGCTATGGCTACACCTTC.

This chain links TRBV25-1 with TRBJ1-6; D is unclear. This CDR3 comprises 13 residues. Looked up from germline, CDR1 is MGHDK and CDR2 is SYGVNS. The ends were cut back, 4 bases at V and 6 bases at J, with 7 bases in the middle. CDR3 amino acids: CASSAGVNSPLHF. DNA for the CDR3: TGTGCCAGCAGTGCTGGGGTTAATTCACCCCTCCACTTT.